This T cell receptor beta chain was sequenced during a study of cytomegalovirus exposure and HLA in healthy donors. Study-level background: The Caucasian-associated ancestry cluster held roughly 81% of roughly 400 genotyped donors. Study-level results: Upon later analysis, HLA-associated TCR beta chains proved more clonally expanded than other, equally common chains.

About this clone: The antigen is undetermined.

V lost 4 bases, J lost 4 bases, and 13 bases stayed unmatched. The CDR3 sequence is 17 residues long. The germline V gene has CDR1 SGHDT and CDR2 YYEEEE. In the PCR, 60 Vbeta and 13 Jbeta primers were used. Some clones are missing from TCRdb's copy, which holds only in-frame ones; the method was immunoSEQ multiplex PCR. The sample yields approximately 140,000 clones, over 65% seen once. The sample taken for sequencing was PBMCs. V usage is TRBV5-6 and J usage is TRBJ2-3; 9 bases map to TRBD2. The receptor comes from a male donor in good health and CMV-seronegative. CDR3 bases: TGTGCCAGCAGCCCGACGCCGGGACTAGCCTATCCAGATACGCAGTATTTT. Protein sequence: CASSPTPGLAYPDTQYF.